Each of the 11 T cell receptor beta chains below was sequenced from the same sample in a study of CD8 T cells in Susac syndrome. Reverse transcription of about 0.45 to 1 ug RNA was carried out with random hexamers. TCRdb processed the immunoSEQ multiplex PCR reads anew with MiXCR; each CDR3 protein has one entry. The sample shows 100,000 to 150,000 distinct CDR3 sequences, around 94% of them seen only once. Sample: CD8+ T cells from PBMCs. These receptor sequences come from a human donor with Susac syndrome.

The V gene is TRBV20-1, the J gene TRBJ1-1, with D uncertain. The germline gives CDR1 DFQATT, CDR2 SNEGSKA (reference sequence). V lost 3 bases and J 0 bases, leaving 8 bases between the germline ends. The CDR3 contains 13 residues. CDR3 sequence: CSASGQMNTEAFF. The CDR3 DNA sequence: TGCAGTGCTAGCGGTCAGATGAACACTGAAGCTTTCTTT.

This clonotype showed up just once. This chain joins TRBV20-1 and TRBJ2-1, with no clear D. Germline V gene data show CDR1 as DFQATT and CDR2 as SNEGSKA (reference sequence). Trimming removed 0 bases at V and 7 bases at J, with 7 bases between. The CDR3 sequence is 12 residues long. The CDR3 loop reads CSARETENEQFF. The CDR3 DNA sequence: TGCAGTGCTAGAGAAACAGAGAATGAGCAGTTCTTC.

This chain joins TRBV5-1 and TRBJ2-5, with D maybe TRBD2 (5 bases). Trimming took off 5 bases at V and 7 bases at J, with 12 bases between the two ends. CDR1 is SGHRS, CDR2 YFSETQ, per germline. The CDR3 is 12 amino acids. The chain's CDR3 is CASSLSGPTQYF. For the CDR3, the DNA is TGCGCCAGCAGTTTGAGCGGCCCGACCCAGTACTTC.

This chain uses TRBV12-3 or TRBV12-4 with TRBJ2-2; possibly TRBD2 for D (6 bases). CDR3 length: 13 residues. Trimming removed 7 bases from V and 4 bases from J, with 10 bases in between. The CDR3 DNA reads TGTGCCAGCACCGCGGGACCCACCGGGGAGCTGTTTTTT. Translating gives CASTAGPTGELFF.

The chain links TRBV20-1 to TRBJ1-1; a possible D gene is TRBD1 (5 bases). Germline V gene data show CDR1 as DFQATT and CDR2 as SNEGSKA (reference sequence). Trimming took off 1 base at V and 3 bases at J, with 27 bases between the two ends. The CDR3 is 19 residues long. The CDR3 loop is CSARAPEEGLKLGDTEAFF. DNA for the CDR3: TGCAGTGCTAGAGCTCCCGAGGAAGGCCTCAAGTTAGGGGACACTGAAGCTTTCTTT.

This chain links TRBV3-1 with TRBJ1-4; D not certain. Germline assignment: CDR1 LGHDT and CDR2 YNNKEL (reference sequence). This CDR3 comprises 11 residues. Between the trimmed V and J ends, which lost 1 base and 15 bases, there was a span of 9 bases. The CDR3 region has the DNA TGTGCCAGCAGCCAAGCCATGAGGGTGTTTTTT. It translates to CASSQAMRVFF.

This chain uses TRBV25-1 with TRBJ2-7; D is unclear. The CDR3 covers 16 residues. Germline V gene data show CDR1 as MGHDK and CDR2 as SYGVNS. Trimming removed 4 bases from V and 2 bases from J, with 18 bases in between. CDR3 bases: TGTGCCAGCAGTGGAGGTAACAGCATCCTGACCTACGAGCAGTACTTC. It is translated as CASSGGNSILTYEQYF.

The rearrangement uses TRBV13 and TRBJ2-7; 11 nucleotides agree with TRBD2. CDR3 length equals 18 residues. After removal of 6 bases from V and 2 bases from J, the junction contained 15 bases not matched to a gene. Looked up from germline, CDR1 is PRHDT and CDR2 is FYEKMQ (reference sequence). The CDR3 loop is CASSRPVVTSGDTYEQYF. Written as DNA, the CDR3 is TGTGCCAGCAGTCGACCTGTGGTGACTAGCGGGGACACCTACGAGCAGTACTTC.

The J gene is TRBJ1-2, the V gene TRBV9; D not certain. Trimming took 0 bases from V and 2 from J, leaving 14 bases between them. Germline-derived CDR1 and CDR2 are SGDLS and YYNGEE. The CDR3 covers 16 residues. The CDR3: CASSVELRGPNYGYTF. In DNA form, the CDR3 reads TGTGCCAGCAGCGTAGAACTCCGAGGCCCGAACTATGGCTACACCTTC.

The V call is TRBV27, the J call TRBJ2-4, with D perhaps given as TRBD1 or TRBD2 (5 bases each). Germline V lookup: CDR1 MNHEY, CDR2 SMNVEV (reference sequence). V shed 0 bases and J shed 7 bases, with 10 bases lying between them. CDR3 length: 14 amino acids. The DNA of the CDR3 is TGTGCCAGCAGTTTATCGGGGACGGGTAACATTCAGTACTTC. This encodes CASSLSGTGNIQYF.

J is TRBJ2-7 and V is TRBV25-1, with D tentatively TRBD2 (7 bases). CDR1 and CDR2 from the germline V gene are MGHDK and SYGVNS. V dropped 1 base and J dropped 5 bases, with 15 bases sitting between them. The CDR3 extends over 15 amino acids. As DNA, the CDR3 is TGTGCCAGCAGTGAATCGGGGGGCAGGGAACACGAGCAGTACTTC. The encoded protein is CASSESGGREHEQYF.